The 19 T cell receptor beta chains given below trace back to one sample, sequenced in a study of tumor-infiltrating lymphocytes in primary liver carcinoma. The researchers produced TCR beta cDNA from around 500 ng total RNA with a constant-region primer. Nested multiplex PCR, run for three rounds with slightly modified ARM-PCR, yielded TCR beta libraries. Both of the initial two PCR rounds ran for nine to eleven cycles and employed TRBV1-TRBV30 forward primers alongside a C-beta reverse primer. TCRdb passed the multiplex PCR reads through MiXCR, listing each CDR3 protein once. The sample lists some 200,000 distinct CDR3 sequences, around three fifths occurring once. RNA was extracted from whole blood without cell sorting, alongside germline DNA. The sample consisted of peripheral blood. The receptors originated from a woman aged 55-70 years with primary liver carcinoma and hepatitis B virus infection.

The chain recombines TRBV25-1 with TRBJ2-4; TRBD1 aligns across 10 bases. Germline lookup yields CDR1 MGHDK and CDR2 SYGVNS. CDR3 length equals 15 residues. J gave up 1 base and V 6 bases, and 3 bases lay outside the gene matches. This chain's CDR3 is CASRMTGGAKNIQYF. Written as DNA, the CDR3 is TGTGCCAGCAGGATGACAGGGGGCGCCAAAAACATTCAGTACTTC.

Notes on this clonotype: This may stem from a read error, because a much larger clone lies one nucleotide away. The V gene is TRBV4-1, the J gene TRBJ1-5; D remains unclear. V was clipped by 4 bases and J by 1 base, with 5 bases between them. Germline assignment: CDR1 MGHRA and CDR2 YSYEKL. The CDR3 is 13 residues long. The CDR3 region is CASSPRSNQPQHF. CDR3 in DNA: TGCGCCAGCAGCCCCCGCAGCAATCAGCCCCAGCATTTT.

Ten or more counts support this clonotype. The CDR3 here is CASSLDGGRVYGYTF. The DNA of the CDR3 is TGTGCCAGCAGCTTAGATGGCGGCAGGGTCTATGGCTACACCTTC. The rearrangement uses TRBV11-2 and TRBJ1-2; D perhaps matches TRBD1 (5 bases). The CDR3 has 15 amino acids. The ends were cut back, 0 bases at V and 4 bases at J, with 12 bases in the middle. Germline V gene lookup returns CDR1 SGHAT and CDR2 FQNNGV.

This clonotype appeared a few times. CDR3 DNA: TGTGCCAGCAGTCCAACGGGACAGCCCACCGGGGAGCTGTTTTTT. This gives the protein CASSPTGQPTGELFF. The V gene is TRBV28, the J gene TRBJ2-2; 7 bases match TRBD1. With 5 bases clipped from V and 4 bases from J, the junction kept 7 bases outside the gene matches. The CDR3 extends over 15 amino acids. Germline assignment: CDR1 MDHEN and CDR2 SYDVKM.

As concerns this clonotype: The germline gene is not matched at one end of the junction; a read error may be the cause. The chain uses TRBV12-3 or TRBV12-4 and TRBJ2-1, with 7 bases fitting TRBD1. The CDR3 covers 14 residues. The CDR3 spells CTSKTGTPYKEQFF. CDR3 bases: TGTACCAGCAAGACAGGGACACCTTACAAAGAGCAGTTCTTC.

Comment on this clonotype: This may arise from a read error, as a much more abundant clone is one base away. The chain employs TRBV6-1 and TRBJ2-3; 14 nucleotides align to TRBD2. Per germline, CDR1 MNHNS and CDR2 SASEGT. This CDR3 is built from 17 residues. The CDR3 DNA reads as TGTGCCGGCAGCGGACTAGCGGGAGGAAATTTAGCAGATACGCAGTATTTT. The encoded protein is CAGSGLAGGNLADTQYF.

A remark on this clonotype: One end of the junction does not line up with germline, which may come from a read error. The V gene is TRBV7-9, the J gene TRBJ2-1; no reliable D call. This CDR3 spans 16 amino acids. Germline CDR1 and CDR2: SEHNR and FQNEAQ (reference sequence). The chain's CDR3 is CVSSSRTSSSYNEQFF. CDR3 coding DNA: TGTGTCAGCAGCTCTCGCACTTCGAGCTCCTACAATGAGCAGTTCTTC.

Written as DNA, the CDR3 is TGTGCCAGCAGTCCCCGATTCCAGCCCCCCAATGAGCAGTTCTTC. It specifies CASSPRFQPPNEQFF. The chain joins TRBV28 to TRBJ2-1, with unresolved D. CDR1 and CDR2 (germline): MDHEN, SYDVKM. Trimming removed 5 bases from V and 6 bases from J, with 17 bases in between. The CDR3 sequence is 15 residues long.

In its sample, this clonotype was seen many times. The V and J genes are TRBV4-2 and TRBJ2-1; D gene ambiguous. V lost 1 base to trimming and J lost 7 bases, with 11 bases between them. The CDR3 runs 14 residues. The V gene's germline CDR1 is LGHNA and CDR2 YNFKEQ. The CDR3 region is CASSQGTGVNEQFF. The CDR3 nucleotides read TGTGCCAGCAGCCAAGGAACGGGCGTTAATGAGCAGTTCTTC.

This rearrangement joins TRBV11-2 to TRBJ2-7, with a tentative D call TRBD1 (6 bases). This CDR3 is 16 amino acids long. The germline V gene has CDR1 SGHAT and CDR2 FQNNGV. V gave up 4 bases and J gave up 2 bases, with 18 bases separating them. The DNA for the CDR3 is TGTGCCAGCAGCTCTGGAGCCACAACAGGGACCTACGAGCAGTACTTC. Residues: CASSSGATTGTYEQYF.

The J gene is TRBJ1-2, the V gene TRBV11-3; D might be TRBD1 (5 bases). The V and J ends lost 6 bases and 8 bases respectively, with 22 bases between them. CDR1 and CDR2 from the germline V gene are SGHNT and YENEEA. The CDR3 spans 15 residues. The CDR3 bases are TGTGCCAGCAGTCCCGAATCCCAGGGCCCACAGGGCTACACCTTC. Amino acid sequence: CASSPESQGPQGYTF. Full variable domain (missing parts from reference TRBV11-3 and TRBJ1-2): EAGVVQSPRYKIIEKKQPVAFWCNPISGHNTLYWYLQNLGQGPELLIRYENEEAVDDSQLPKDRFSAERLKGVDSTLKIQPAELGDSAVYLCASSPESQGPQGYTFGSGTRLTVV.

Concerning this clonotype itself: At one boundary the junction diverges from the germline segment, which might be a read error. The gene calls are TRBV11-2 and TRBJ1-1; the D gene is possibly TRBD1 (5 bases). CDR3 length: 13 residues. CDR1 is SGHAT, CDR2 FQNNGV, per germline. In DNA, the CDR3 is TGTGCCTGCAGCTTAGAGGGGAGCACTGAAGCTTTCTTT. Translated, it gives CACSLEGSTEAFF.

This clonotype was seen a few times. One junction end disagrees with the germline gene, perhaps due to a read error. The rearrangement joins TRBV29-1 to TRBJ2-3, with 12 bases identical to TRBD1. CDR1 SQVTM and CDR2 ANQGSEA come from the germline V gene. The CDR3 has 13 residues. The CDR3 loop reads CSAGTGGTGTQYF. CDR3 nucleotide sequence: TGCAGCGCCGGGACAGGGGGCACAGGTACGCAGTACTTT.

This chain joins TRBV30 and TRBJ1-2; D is unresolved. This CDR3 is built from 12 residues. Trimming cost V 8 bases and J 3 bases, with 13 bases left between them. CDR1 is GTSNPN and CDR2 is SVGIG in the germline V gene (reference sequence). CDR3 coding DNA: TGTGCCCTCTCGGACCAGCACTATGGCTACACCTTC. Encoded protein: CALSDQHYGYTF.

As to this clonotype: One end of the junction does not line up with germline, which may come from a read error. The chain uses TRBV11-3 and TRBJ2-1; perhaps TRBD2 as D (6 bases). In germline, CDR1 is SGHNT, CDR2 YENEEA. The CDR3 loop spans 15 amino acids. CDR3 nucleotides: TGTGCCAGCAACTTAACAATCGGGGGCTACAATGAGCAGTTCTTC. This gives the protein CASNLTIGGYNEQFF.

With regard to this clonotype: The missing conserved phenylalanine or tryptophan at the end of this CDR3 makes a read error likely. The CDR3 is CASSLQNEQFV. In DNA form, the CDR3 reads TGCGCCAGCAGCCTACAGAATGAGCAGTTCGTC. The V gene is TRBV11-2, the J gene TRBJ2-1; D gene ambiguous. The CDR3 is 11 amino acids. Germline values: CDR1 SGHAT, CDR2 FQNNGV.

With regard to this clonotype: Possible read error: a much larger clone is one base away. The rearrangement links TRBV12-3 or TRBV12-4 to TRBJ2-2; D possibly corresponds to TRBD2 (5 bases). This CDR3 is built from 13 residues. The ends were cut back, 7 bases at V and 5 bases at J, with 11 bases in the middle. In DNA form, the CDR3 reads TGTGCCAGCAACCGCCGCGGGACCGGGGAGCTGTTTTTT. Translating gives CASNRRGTGELFF.

A word on this clonotype: An end of the junction differs from the germline gene, which may be a read error. The V call is TRBV4-1, the J call TRBJ2-7; possibly TRBD1 for D (6 bases). Germline CDR1 reads MGHRA; CDR2 reads YSYEKL. The CDR3 length is 14 residues. As DNA, the CDR3 is TGCGCCAGCAGCCTAGACAGGACCTCCTACAAGCAGTACTTC. Translating it yields CASSLDRTSYKQYF.

In the case of this clonotype: Since the CDR3 does not end with the conserved phenylalanine or tryptophan, this likely comes from a read error. The V gene is TRBV11-2, the J gene TRBJ2-2, with D maybe TRBD2 (5 bases). Germline V lookup: CDR1 SGHAT, CDR2 FQNNGV. This CDR3 spans 15 amino acids. Trimming took 2 bases from V and 2 from J, leaving 9 bases between them. The chain's CDR3 is CASSLMLANTGELFY. As DNA, the CDR3 is TGTGCCAGCAGCTTAATGCTAGCAAACACCGGGGAGCTGTTTTAT.